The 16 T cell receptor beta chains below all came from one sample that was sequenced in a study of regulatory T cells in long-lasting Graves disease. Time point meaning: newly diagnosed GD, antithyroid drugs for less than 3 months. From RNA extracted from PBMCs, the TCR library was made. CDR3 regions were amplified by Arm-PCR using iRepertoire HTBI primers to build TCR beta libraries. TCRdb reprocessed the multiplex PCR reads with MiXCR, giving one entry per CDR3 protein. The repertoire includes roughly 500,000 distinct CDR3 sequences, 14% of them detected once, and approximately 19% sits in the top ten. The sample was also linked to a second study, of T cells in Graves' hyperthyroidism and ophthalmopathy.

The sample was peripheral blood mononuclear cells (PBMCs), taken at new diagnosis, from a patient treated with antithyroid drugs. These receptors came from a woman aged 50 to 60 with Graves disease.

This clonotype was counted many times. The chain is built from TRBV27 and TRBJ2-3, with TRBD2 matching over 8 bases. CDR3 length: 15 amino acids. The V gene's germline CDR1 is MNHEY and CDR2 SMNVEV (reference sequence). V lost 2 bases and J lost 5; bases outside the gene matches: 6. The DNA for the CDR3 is TGTGCCAGCAGTTTAGGGACTAGTGGTGTAGATACGCAGTATTTT. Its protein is CASSLGTSGVDTQYF.

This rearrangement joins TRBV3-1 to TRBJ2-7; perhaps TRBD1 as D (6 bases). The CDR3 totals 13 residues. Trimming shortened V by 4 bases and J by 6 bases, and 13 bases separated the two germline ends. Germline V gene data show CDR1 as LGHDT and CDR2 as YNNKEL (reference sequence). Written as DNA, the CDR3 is TGTGCCAGCAGCCCATCCGTGGGGGCCGAGCAGTACTTC. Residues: CASSPSVGAEQYF.

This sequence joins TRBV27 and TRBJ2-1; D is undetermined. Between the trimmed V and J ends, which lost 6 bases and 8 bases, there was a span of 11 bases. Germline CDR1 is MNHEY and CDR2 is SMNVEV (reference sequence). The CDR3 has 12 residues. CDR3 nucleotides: TGTGCCAGCAGGGTTGGGATACATGAGCAGTTCTTC. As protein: CASRVGIHEQFF.

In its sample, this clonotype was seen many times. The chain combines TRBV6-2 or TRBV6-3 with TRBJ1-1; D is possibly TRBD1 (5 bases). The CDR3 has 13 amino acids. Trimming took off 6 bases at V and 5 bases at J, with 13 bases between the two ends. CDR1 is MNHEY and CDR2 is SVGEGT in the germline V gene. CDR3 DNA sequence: TGTGCCAGCAGCGGTTCTTGGGGGACTGAAGCTTTCTTT. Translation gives CASSGSWGTEAFF.

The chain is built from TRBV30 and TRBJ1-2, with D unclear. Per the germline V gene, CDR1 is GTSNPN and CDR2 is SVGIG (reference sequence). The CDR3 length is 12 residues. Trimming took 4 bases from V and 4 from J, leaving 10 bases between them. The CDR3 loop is CAWNTRIYGYTF. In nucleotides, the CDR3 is TGTGCCTGGAACACGCGAATCTATGGCTACACCTTC. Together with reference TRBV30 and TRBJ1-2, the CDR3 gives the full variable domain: SQTIHQWPATLVQPVGSPLSLECTVEGTSNPNLYWYRQAAGRGLQLLFYSVGIGQISSEVPQNLSASRPQDRQFILSSKKLLLSDSGFYLCAWNTRIYGYTFGSGTRLTVV.

CDR3 coding DNA: TGTGCCAGCAGTGACAGCGTTATCCAAGAGACCCAGTACTTC. Residues: CASSDSVIQETQYF. The chain links TRBV25-1 to TRBJ2-5; D unclear. V was clipped by 3 bases and J by 1 base, with 9 bases between them. The CDR3 runs 14 residues. Germline lookup yields CDR1 MGHDK and CDR2 SYGVNS.

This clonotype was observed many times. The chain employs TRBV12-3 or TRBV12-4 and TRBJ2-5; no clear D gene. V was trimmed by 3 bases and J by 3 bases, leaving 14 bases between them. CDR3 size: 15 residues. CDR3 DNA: TGTGCCAGCAGTTTTAACCCCCAGCCGGAAGAGACCCAGTACTTC. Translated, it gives CASSFNPQPEETQYF.

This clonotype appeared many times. CDR3 sequence: CASSLDGRGASIAKNIQYF. Written as DNA, the CDR3 is TGTGCCAGCAGCTTAGATGGTAGGGGGGCCAGCATAGCCAAAAACATTCAGTACTTC. The chain links TRBV11-2 to TRBJ2-4; D may correspond to TRBD1 or TRBD2 (6 bases each). V was shortened by 0 bases and J by 0 bases, with 18 bases between the two germline ends. Germline CDR1 reads SGHAT; CDR2 reads FQNNGV. The CDR3 has 19 amino acids. Looking up the rest from reference TRBV11-2 and TRBJ2-4 gives the full variable domain: EAGVAQSPRYKIIEKRQSVAFWCNPISGHATLYWYQQILGQGPKLLIQFQNNGVVDDSQLPKDRFSAERLKGVDSTLKIQPAKLEDSAVYLCASSLDGRGASIAKNIQYFGAGTRLSVL.

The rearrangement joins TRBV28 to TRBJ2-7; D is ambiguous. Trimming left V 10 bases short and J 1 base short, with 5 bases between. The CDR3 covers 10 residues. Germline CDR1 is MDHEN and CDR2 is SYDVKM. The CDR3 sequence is CATGSYEQYF. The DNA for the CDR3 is TGTGCCACCGGTTCCTACGAGCAGTACTTC.

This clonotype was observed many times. The CDR3 reads CASSTRQGSQPQHF. The CDR3 DNA reads as TGTGCCAGCAGTACCAGACAGGGATCCCAGCCCCAGCATTTT. The J gene is TRBJ1-5, the V gene TRBV27, with 7 bases matching TRBD1. The CDR3 is made up of 14 amino acids. CDR1 and CDR2 (germline): MNHEY, SMNVEV (reference sequence). J lost 7 bases, V lost 5 bases, and 8 bases had no gene match.

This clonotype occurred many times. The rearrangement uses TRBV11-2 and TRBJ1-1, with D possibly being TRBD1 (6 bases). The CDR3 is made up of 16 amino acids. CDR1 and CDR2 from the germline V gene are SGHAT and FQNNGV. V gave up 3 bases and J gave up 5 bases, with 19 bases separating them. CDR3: CASSFTGPNPFTEAFF. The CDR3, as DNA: TGTGCCAGCAGCTTTACAGGGCCCAATCCTTTTACTGAAGCTTTCTTT.

This CDR3 reads CASSVATSASGNQETQYF. The DNA for the CDR3 is TGTGCCAGCAGCGTAGCTACCTCGGCTAGCGGGAACCAAGAGACCCAGTACTTC. The chain carries TRBV9 and TRBJ2-5; TRBD2 matches 9 bases. The CDR3 sequence is 18 residues long. Trimming at V came to 0 bases and at J to 0 bases, leaving 9 bases not matched to a gene. Looked up from germline, CDR1 is SGDLS and CDR2 is YYNGEE.

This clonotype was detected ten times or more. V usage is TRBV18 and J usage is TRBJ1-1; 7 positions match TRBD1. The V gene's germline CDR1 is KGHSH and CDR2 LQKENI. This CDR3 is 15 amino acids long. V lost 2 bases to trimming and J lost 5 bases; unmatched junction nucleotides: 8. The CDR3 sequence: CASSPSQGMETEAFF. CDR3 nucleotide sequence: TGTGCCAGCTCACCATCACAGGGGATGGAGACTGAAGCTTTCTTT.

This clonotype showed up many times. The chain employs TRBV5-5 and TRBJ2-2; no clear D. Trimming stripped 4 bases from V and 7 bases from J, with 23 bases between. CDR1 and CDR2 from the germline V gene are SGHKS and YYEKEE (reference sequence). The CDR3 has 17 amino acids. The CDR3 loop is CASSPTWWKGRDGELFF. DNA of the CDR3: TGTGCCAGCAGCCCTACTTGGTGGAAGGGTCGAGACGGGGAGCTGTTTTTT. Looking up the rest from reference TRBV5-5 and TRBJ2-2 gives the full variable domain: DAGVTQSPTHLIKTRGQQVTLRCSPISGHKSVSWYQQVLGQGPQFIFQYYEKEERGRGNFPDRFSARQFPNYSSELNVNALLLGDSALYLCASSPTWWKGRDGELFFGEGSRLTVL.

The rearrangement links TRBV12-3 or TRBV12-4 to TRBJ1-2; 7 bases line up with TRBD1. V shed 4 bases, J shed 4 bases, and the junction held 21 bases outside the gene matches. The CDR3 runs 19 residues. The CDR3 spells CASSSSFRGKFRGLYGYTF. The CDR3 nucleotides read TGTGCCAGCAGTTCTTCTTTTCGGGGGAAATTTAGGGGGCTCTATGGCTACACCTTC.

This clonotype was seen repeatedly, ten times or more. CDR3 loop: CSARSSGANVLTF. CDR3 in DNA: TGCAGTGCTCGATCCTCTGGGGCCAACGTCCTGACTTTC. The chain combines TRBV20-1 with TRBJ2-6; D uncertain. This CDR3 contains 13 residues. V was shortened by 5 bases and J by 0 bases, with 5 bases between the two germline ends. CDR1 is DFQATT, CDR2 SNEGSKA, per germline (reference sequence).